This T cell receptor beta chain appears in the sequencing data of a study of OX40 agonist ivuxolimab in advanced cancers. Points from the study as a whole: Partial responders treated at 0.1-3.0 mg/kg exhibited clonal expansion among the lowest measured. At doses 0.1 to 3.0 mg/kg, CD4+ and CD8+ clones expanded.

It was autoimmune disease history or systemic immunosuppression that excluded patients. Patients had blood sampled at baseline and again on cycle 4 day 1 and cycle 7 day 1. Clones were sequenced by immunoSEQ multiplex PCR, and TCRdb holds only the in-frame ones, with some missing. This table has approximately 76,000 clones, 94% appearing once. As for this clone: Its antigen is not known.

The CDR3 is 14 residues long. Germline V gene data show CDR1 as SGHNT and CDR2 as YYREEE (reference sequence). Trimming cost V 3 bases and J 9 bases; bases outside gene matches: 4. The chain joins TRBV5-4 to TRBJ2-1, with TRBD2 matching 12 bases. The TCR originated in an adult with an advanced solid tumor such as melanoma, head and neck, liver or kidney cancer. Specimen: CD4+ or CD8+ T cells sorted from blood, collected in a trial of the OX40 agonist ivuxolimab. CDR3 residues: CASSSETSGSEQFF. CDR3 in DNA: TGTGCCAGCAGCTCTGAGACTAGCGGGAGTGAGCAGTTCTTC.